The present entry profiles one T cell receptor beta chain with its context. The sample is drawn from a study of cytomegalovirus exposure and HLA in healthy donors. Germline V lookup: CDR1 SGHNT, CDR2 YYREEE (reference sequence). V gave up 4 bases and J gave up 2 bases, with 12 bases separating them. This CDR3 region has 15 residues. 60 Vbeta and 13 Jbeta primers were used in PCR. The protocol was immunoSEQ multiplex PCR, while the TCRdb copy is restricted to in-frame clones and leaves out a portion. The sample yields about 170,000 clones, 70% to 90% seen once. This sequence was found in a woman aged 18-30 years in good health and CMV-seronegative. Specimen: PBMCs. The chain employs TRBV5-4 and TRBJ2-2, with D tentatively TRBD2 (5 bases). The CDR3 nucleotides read TGTGCCAGCAGCCGTAGCGATACTAACACCGGGGAGCTGTTTTTT. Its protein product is CASSRSDTNTGELFF.